Given below is one T cell receptor beta chain in context. Its target is not known. The entry originates in a study of Ad26.COV2.S vaccination and SARS-CoV-2 variants. Study-wide context: Intramuscular Ad26.COV2.S at 5x10^10 or 1x10^11 viral particles.

The treatment denotes: around 19 received Ad26.COV2.S at low or high dose, single or two shots; 5 received placebo; per-sample allocation not given. Sampling was performed 63 days after the first vaccine or placebo injection. TCRdb's table, derived via immunoSEQ multiplex PCR, lists solely in-frame clones and lacks some. The sample includes a few hundred thousand clones, about 87% of them seen just once. Whole-study findings and limits: Vaccine recipients and placebo recipients showed similar non-spike TCR breadth. The authors reported substantial breadth in spike-specific CD8+ and CD4+ T cell responses after vaccination.

V was clipped by 4 bases and J by 11 bases, with 23 bases between them. Per germline, CDR1 SQVTM and CDR2 ANQGSEA. There are 14 residues in the CDR3. Sample: peripheral blood, taken in a trial of Ad26.COV2.S vaccine versus placebo. This TCR was recovered from a person aged 18-60 years who received the Ad26.COV2.S COVID-19 vaccine or a placebo. V and J are TRBV29-1 and TRBJ1-1, with a possible D match to TRBD1 (5 bases). Here the CDR3 DNA reads TGCAGCGTTGGGGCTTTACAGGACCCCCAACGGGCTTTCTTT. Its protein product is CSVGALQDPQRAFF.